Below are 10 T cell receptor beta chains sequenced from a single sample in a study of T cell repertoires in cytomegalovirus infection. Their antigens are not known. Each CDR3 protein gets one entry after TCRdb re-called the reads with MiXCR. In the table there are approximately 770,000 distinct CDR3 sequences, almost 30% of which are singletons. The material was cultured CD8+ T cells from PBMCs, obtained from culture after CMV antigen stimulation. The receptor source for this set is a human donor in good health (CMV status not recorded). Some clones in this sample may be carry-over from other donors' samples.

Here the CDR3 reads CASSPGPLEQYV. In DNA, the CDR3 is TGTGCCAGCAGCCCGGGCCCCCTCGAGCAGTACGTC. V gene TRBV7-9 combines with J gene TRBJ2-7, with no clear D. Germline V gene sequence: CDR1 SEHNR, CDR2 FQNEAQ (reference sequence). The V gene lost 5 bases and the J gene lost 6 bases, with 11 bases spanning the gap. The CDR3 consists of 12 residues.

The chain carries TRBV7-9 and TRBJ1-4; D is ambiguous. The CDR3 length is 11 residues. Germline CDR1 reads SEHNR; CDR2 reads FQNEAQ (reference sequence). Trimming took off 10 bases at V and 6 bases at J, with 9 bases between the two ends. The CDR3 loop reads CATRLDEKLFF. DNA for the CDR3: TGTGCCACCCGGCTTGATGAAAAACTGTTTTTT.

The table lists this clonotype with many counts. V and J are TRBV7-2 and TRBJ2-7; possibly TRBD1 for D (6 bases). The CDR3 is 13 residues long. Trimming took off 1 base at V and 6 bases at J, with 10 bases between the two ends. Germline V lookup: CDR1 SGHTA, CDR2 FQGNSA. The CDR3: CASSLGQGTEQYV. The CDR3 nucleotides are TGTGCCAGCAGCTTAGGCCAGGGGACCGAGCAGTACGTC.

The rearrangement joins TRBV13 to TRBJ2-4; the D is unclear. The CDR3 has 14 amino acids. V lost 3 bases to trimming and J lost 5 bases, with 11 bases between them. Germline V gene data show CDR1 as PRHDT and CDR2 as FYEKMQ (reference sequence). Written as DNA, the CDR3 is TGTGCCAGCAGCTTGGGGATACCCCAAAACATTCAGTACTTC. Residues: CASSLGIPQNIQYF.

This clonotype was seen only a few times. The rearrangement links TRBV7-2 to TRBJ2-3; D is unresolved. This CDR3 has 12 amino acids. Trimming stripped 6 bases from V and 6 bases from J, with 10 bases between. Germline V gene sequence: CDR1 SGHTA, CDR2 FQGNSA. The CDR3 region is CASSPRMDTQYF. In DNA, the CDR3 is TGTGCCAGCAGTCCCAGGATGGATACGCAGTATTTT.

The genes are TRBV5-4 and TRBJ2-2, with D unresolved. Germline-derived CDR1 and CDR2 are SGHNT and YYREEE (reference sequence). The V end lost 9 bases, the J end lost 0 bases, and 6 bases lay between the germline ends. This CDR3 has 12 amino acids. Here the CDR3 DNA reads TGTGCCACCGCCTCGAACACCGGGGAGCTGTTTTTT. Amino acids: CATASNTGELFF. The entire variable domain, with the rest obtained from reference TRBV5-4 and TRBJ2-2, is as follows: ETGVTQSPTHLIKTRGQQVTLRCSSQSGHNTVSWYQQALGQGPQFIFQYYREEENGRGNFPPRFSGLQFPNYSSELNVNALELDDSALYLCATASNTGELFFGEGSRLTVL.

The rearrangement joins TRBV10-3 to TRBJ2-1, with D maybe TRBD2 (5 bases). The V and J ends lost 0 bases and 5 bases respectively, with 17 bases between them. The CDR3 sequence is 17 residues long. Germline V gene lookup returns CDR1 ENHRY and CDR2 SYGVKD. CDR3 DNA: TGTGCCATCAGTGAGTCGATTACTAGGCGAGCTAACAATGAGCAGTTCTTC. Protein sequence: CAISESITRRANNEQFF.

The J gene is TRBJ1-1, the V gene TRBV6-2 or TRBV6-3; D call uncertain. This CDR3 has 13 amino acids. The V and J ends lost 6 bases and 5 bases respectively, with 13 bases between them. Germline assignment: CDR1 MNHEY and CDR2 SVGEGT. CDR3 nucleotides: TGTGCCAGCAGATATTTAGTGGGGACTGAAGCTTTCTTT. It is translated as CASRYLVGTEAFF.

The V gene is TRBV10-3, the J gene TRBJ1-2, with D possibly TRBD1 on 5 matching bases. CDR3 length equals 15 residues. Trimming took off 6 bases at V and 6 bases at J, with 20 bases between the two ends. CDR1 ENHRY and CDR2 SYGVKD come from the germline V gene. DNA for the CDR3: TGTGCCATCAGCGCCCCCGGAGCAGGGCAGGATGGCTACACCTTC. Amino acid sequence: CAISAPGAGQDGYTF.

There are many counts of this clonotype. J is TRBJ1-2 and V is TRBV10-1, with a tentative D call TRBD1 (5 bases). V lost 11 bases and J 5 bases, leaving 21 bases between the germline ends. The length of the CDR3 is 14 residues. Germline CDR1 WNHNN, CDR2 SYGVQD (reference sequence). The CDR3 bases are TGCGCCTACTTCAACGCACAGAGGGGATATGGCTACACCTTC. Translating gives CAYFNAQRGYGYTF.